The 21 T cell receptor beta chains given below trace back to one sample, sequenced in a study of radiotherapy plus CTLA-4 blockade in lung cancer. Only in-frame clones appear in the TCRdb table, and some are missing; sequencing was by immunoSEQ multiplex PCR. The sample includes about 41,000 clones, around 77% of them seen just once. The sequencing here drew on peripheral blood, taken from a patient treated with radiotherapy plus ipilimumab. The receptors here all came from a human donor with non-small cell lung cancer who had stable disease on radiotherapy plus ipilimumab.

CDR3 DNA sequence: TGTGCCAGCAGTTACTCGAAAGTTACTAGCTCCCATGAGCAGTTCTTC. This codes for CASSYSKVTSSHEQFF. V and J are TRBV6-5 and TRBJ2-1, with D perhaps TRBD2 (6 bases). The CDR3 is made up of 16 amino acids. Germline loops: CDR1 MNHEY, CDR2 SVGAGI. The V and J ends lost 0 bases and 8 bases respectively, with 17 bases between them.

This rearrangement joins TRBV9 to TRBJ2-1; 10 positions match TRBD1. Germline CDR1 is SGDLS and CDR2 is YYNGEE. V lost 4 bases and J lost 3; bases outside the gene matches: 4. The CDR3 is 15 amino acids. As DNA, the CDR3 is TGTGCCAGCAGCTACCGGGACAGGGGCTACAATGAGCAGTTCTTC. Residues: CASSYRDRGYNEQFF. Using reference TRBV9 and TRBJ2-1 for the parts outside the CDR3, the full variable domain is DSGVTQTPKHLITATGQRVTLRCSPRSGDLSVYWYQQSLDQGLQFLIQYYNGEERAKGNILERFSAQQFPDLHSELNLSSLELGDSALYFCASSYRDRGYNEQFFGPGTRLTVL.

V and J are TRBV19 and TRBJ1-6, with 8 positions matching TRBD1. Unmatched junction bases numbered 5, after V lost 5 bases and J lost 5 bases. This CDR3 has 15 amino acids. The germline CDR1 and CDR2 sequences are LNHDA and SQIVND (reference sequence). The CDR3 loop is CASSPRTGNNSPLHF. The CDR3 coding sequence is TGTGCCAGTAGTCCGCGGACAGGGAATAATTCACCCCTCCACTTT.

This clone turned up a few times. This chain links TRBV10-1 with TRBJ2-7, with 8 bases fitting TRBD1. The junction had 8 bases not matched to a gene; V was cut back by 8 bases and J by 5 bases. CDR3 length equals 13 residues. The germline V gene encodes CDR1 WNHNN and CDR2 SYGVQD (reference sequence). CDR3 sequence reads: CASGGQGGNEQYF. The CDR3 nucleotides read TGCGCCAGCGGTGGACAGGGTGGCAACGAGCAGTACTTC.

This clone qualifies as medium-sized. J is TRBJ1-2 and V is TRBV10-3; 7 nucleotides agree with TRBD1. With V trimmed by 4 bases and J by 8 bases, 19 bases remained unmatched. The CDR3 sequence is 17 residues long. The V gene's germline CDR1 is ENHRY and CDR2 SYGVKD. CDR3 in amino acids: CAISVAGTVKRTIGYTF. CDR3 bases: TGTGCCATCAGTGTCGCCGGGACAGTAAAAAGAACCATCGGCTACACCTTC.

The chain links TRBV5-1 to TRBJ2-1; the D gene is possibly TRBD1 (6 bases). Per the germline V gene, CDR1 is SGHRS and CDR2 is YFSETQ. The CDR3 extends over 14 amino acids. V was clipped by 3 bases and J by 8 bases, with 15 bases between them. CDR3 sequence (DNA): TGCGCCAGCAGCTCTACAGGGTTACGGGATGAGCAGTTCTTC. Translated: CASSSTGLRDEQFF.

This chain joins TRBV7-9 and TRBJ2-1; D gene uncertain. V was clipped by 2 bases and J by 0 bases, with 14 bases between them. This CDR3 spans 17 amino acids. The germline V gene encodes CDR1 SEHNR and CDR2 FQNEAQ (reference sequence). The CDR3 spells CASSLPSTPSSYNEQFF. DNA of the CDR3: TGTGCCAGCAGCTTACCTTCGACCCCAAGCTCCTACAATGAGCAGTTCTTC.

The chain links TRBV7-2 to TRBJ1-5, with 9 positions matching TRBD1. Germline lookup yields CDR1 SGHTA and CDR2 FQGNSA. CDR3 length: 15 residues. The trim removed 3 bases at V and 6 bases at J, leaving 6 bases unmatched. The CDR3: CASSFQDRGVQPQHF. DNA for the CDR3: TGTGCCAGCAGCTTCCAGGACAGGGGCGTTCAGCCCCAGCATTTT.

V and J are TRBV25-1 and TRBJ2-7; 8 bases are shared with TRBD2. In germline, CDR1 is MGHDK, CDR2 SYGVNS. The CDR3 loop spans 13 amino acids. The V segment lost 5 bases and the J segment 4 bases; nucleotides outside the gene matches: 4. In DNA form, the CDR3 reads TGTGCCAGCAGTCGGGGGGGCTATTACGAGCAGTACTTC. As protein: CASSRGGYYEQYF.

This clone appeared a few times. The rearrangement uses TRBV28 and TRBJ1-2, with D possibly TRBD1 on 5 matching bases. V shed 6 bases and J shed 4 bases, with 12 bases lying between them. From germline, CDR1 is MDHEN and CDR2 SYDVKM. The CDR3 length is 13 residues. CDR3 nucleotides: TGTGCCAGCAGGCGGGACTCCTTCTATGGCTACACCTTC. It codes for CASRRDSFYGYTF.

This clone was seen a handful of times. The chain uses TRBV28 and TRBJ1-2; TRBD1 might be the D (6 bases). The germline V and J ends were trimmed by 5 bases and 8 bases, with 18 bases remaining between them. This CDR3 comprises 14 residues. Per the germline V gene, CDR1 is MDHEN and CDR2 is SYDVKM. CDR3 in DNA: TGTGCCAGCAGTCCCAGGGGTGGGGTTGTGGGCTACACCTTC. Translating gives CASSPRGGVVGYTF.

V usage is TRBV18 and J usage is TRBJ1-4; the match to TRBD1 covers 7 bases. The V gene end was trimmed by 3 bases and the J gene end by 3 bases; junction bases not matched to a gene: 4. The V gene's germline CDR1 is KGHSH and CDR2 LQKENI. The CDR3 contains 15 residues. CDR3 loop: CASSPQGGANEKLFF. The CDR3 nucleotides read TGTGCCAGCTCACCTCAGGGGGGAGCTAATGAAAAACTGTTTTTT.

V is TRBV25-1 and J is TRBJ2-5, with no clear D. The closer fit of TRBJ2-7 to the DNA end suggests the J call may be wrong. The CDR3 has 15 residues. Germline loops: CDR1 MGHDK, CDR2 SYGVNS. This CDR3 reads CASSEYGTMTYEQYF. CDR3 nucleotide sequence: TGTGCCAGCAGTGAATATGGCACAATGACCTACGAGCAGTACTTC.

This clone was detected once. The V gene is TRBV6-5, the J gene TRBJ2-7; D may be TRBD1 or TRBD2 (5 bases each). Germline loops: CDR1 MNHEY, CDR2 SVGAGI. The CDR3 is 14 amino acids. V dropped 4 bases and J dropped 8 bases, with 18 bases sitting between them. The CDR3 is CASSSQGRSRKQYF. As DNA, the CDR3 is TGTGCCAGCAGTTCCCAGGGACGGTCAAGGAAGCAGTACTTC.

This chain joins TRBV4-1 and TRBJ1-5; D is unresolved. Per the germline V gene, CDR1 is MGHRA and CDR2 is YSYEKL. CDR3 length equals 15 residues. The V gene lost 0 bases and the J gene lost 5 bases, with 11 bases spanning the gap. In DNA, the CDR3 is TGCGCCAGCAGCCAAGATGGAAGAGTTTATCAGCCCCAGCATTTT. This translates into CASSQDGRVYQPQHF.

V gene TRBV4-1 combines with J gene TRBJ2-5, with unresolved D. This CDR3 region has 13 residues. Trimming left V 0 bases short and J 7 bases short, with 9 bases between. The germline V gene encodes CDR1 MGHRA and CDR2 YSYEKL. CDR3: CASSQDSGRTQYF. The CDR3 nucleotides are TGCGCCAGCAGCCAAGATTCAGGACGGACCCAGTACTTC.

DNA for the CDR3: TGTGCCAGCAGCTCCGGACAACCGTCTCGCTACACCTTC. Its translation: CASSSGQPSRYTF. The chain is built from TRBV9 and TRBJ1-2; a possible D gene is TRBD1 (5 bases). This CDR3 is 13 amino acids long. The ends were cut back, 4 bases at V and 9 bases at J, with 16 bases in the middle. Germline V gives CDR1 SGDLS, CDR2 YYNGEE.

This sequence joins TRBV7-9 and TRBJ2-1, with D perhaps assigned TRBD1 or TRBD2 (5 bases each). V gave up 3 bases and J gave up 5 bases, with 14 bases separating them. The CDR3 runs to 15 residues. Germline CDR1 reads SEHNR; CDR2 reads FQNEAQ (reference sequence). The CDR3 DNA sequence: TGTGCCAGCAGCTTCAGGGAATTGAGGGACAATGAGCAGTTCTTC. It is translated as CASSFRELRDNEQFF.

V is TRBV7-2 and J is TRBJ1-4, with TRBD1 matching 8 bases. V shed 5 bases, J shed 7 bases, and the junction held 3 bases outside the gene matches. CDR3 length: 13 residues. From germline, CDR1 is SGHTA and CDR2 FQGNSA. The CDR3, as DNA: TGTGCCAGCAGCCTCCAGGGGGCTGAAAAACTGTTTTTT. This sequence encodes CASSLQGAEKLFF.

The chain recombines TRBV19 with TRBJ1-5; possibly TRBD1 for D (6 bases). CDR3 length: 15 residues. Germline V lookup: CDR1 LNHDA, CDR2 SQIVND (reference sequence). The V gene lost 5 bases and the J gene lost 2 bases, with 13 bases spanning the gap. The CDR3 spells CASSHYEGGNQPQHF. Here the CDR3 DNA reads TGTGCCAGTAGTCACTATGAGGGGGGCAATCAGCCCCAGCATTTT. Full variable domain (outside the CDR3, taken from reference TRBV19 and TRBJ1-5): DGGITQSPKYLFRKEGQNVTLSCEQNLNHDAMYWYRQDPGQGLRLIYYSQIVNDFQKGDIAEGYSVSREKKESFPLTVTSAQKNPTAFYLCASSHYEGGNQPQHFGDGTRLSIL.

V usage is TRBV4-2 and J usage is TRBJ2-5; tentative D call: TRBD1 (6 bases). CDR1 is LGHNA, CDR2 YNFKEQ, per germline. The V end was cut by 0 bases, the J end by 5 bases, with 16 bases between. The CDR3 has 16 residues. CDR3 sequence reads: CASSQDGGHPGETQYF. CDR3 DNA: TGTGCCAGCAGCCAAGATGGGGGCCACCCTGGGGAGACCCAGTACTTC.